The 8 T cell receptor beta chains listed next were all sequenced from one sample in a study of blood T cell repertoires in COVID-19. Generated by immunoSEQ multiplex PCR, the TCRdb table keeps only in-frame clones and is missing some. Of 650,000 to 800,000 clones listed, around 89% are singletons. Material: peripheral blood. Source of these receptors: a woman aged 18-29 years with acute or convalescent COVID-19.

The rearrangement uses TRBV28 and TRBJ2-5; possible D gene TRBD1, 5 bases. The CDR3 runs 13 residues. Per the germline V gene, CDR1 is MDHEN and CDR2 is SYDVKM. Trimming removed 5 bases at V and 5 bases at J, with 12 bases between. The CDR3 DNA is TGTGCCAGCAGTGATCAGGGTGGGGAGACCCAGTACTTC. It specifies CASSDQGGETQYF. Full variable domain (missing parts from reference TRBV28 and TRBJ2-5): DVKVTQSSRYLVKRTGEKVFLECVQDMDHENMFWYRQDPGLGLRLIYFSYDVKMKEKGDIPEGYSVSREKKERFSLILESASTNQTSMYLCASSDQGGETQYFGPGTRLLVL.

The rearrangement uses TRBV27 and TRBJ2-1; the D gene is possibly TRBD1 (6 bases). V was clipped by 8 bases and J by 4 bases, with 18 bases between them. Per germline, CDR1 MNHEY and CDR2 SMNVEV (reference sequence). CDR3 size: 15 residues. In DNA, the CDR3 is TGTGCCAGCTCCGCCGGGACATTCAATTACAATGAGCAGTTCTTC. It encodes CASSAGTFNYNEQFF.

For the CDR3, the DNA is TGCGCCAGCAGCTTTGGGGACAGGGAGGCCTACGAGCAGTACTTC. Translated, it gives CASSFGDREAYEQYF. The chain is built from TRBV5-1 and TRBJ2-7; 9 bases align to TRBD1. This CDR3 is built from 15 residues. Losses at the gene ends were 2 bases for V and 2 bases for J; bases not matched to a gene: 5. CDR1 is SGHRS and CDR2 is YFSETQ in the germline V gene.

The CDR3 nucleotides read TGTGCCAGCAGCTTAGGCTACAGTGACAAGGAAAAACTGTTTTTT. Its translation is CASSLGYSDKEKLFF. The V gene is TRBV11-2, the J gene TRBJ1-4; no firm D call. Trimming removed 1 base from V and 8 bases from J, with 14 bases in between. The germline V gene encodes CDR1 SGHAT and CDR2 FQNNGV. This CDR3 is built from 15 residues.

In this sample, this clone turned up once. The V call is TRBV6-5, the J call TRBJ1-1; perhaps TRBD1 as D (5 bases). In germline, CDR1 is MNHEY, CDR2 SVGAGI. V was cut by 0 bases and J by 4 bases, with 9 bases left in between. The CDR3 contains 14 residues. CDR3 residues: CASSYSGGSTEAFF. CDR3 nucleotides: TGTGCCAGCAGTTACTCGGGGGGATCCACTGAAGCTTTCTTT.

This chain joins TRBV12-5 and TRBJ1-5; D call uncertain. The CDR3 loop spans 15 amino acids. Deletions cut 3 bases from V and 4 bases from J, with 13 bases between. Germline loops: CDR1 LGHNT, CDR2 FRNRAP. CDR3 nucleotide sequence: TGTGCTAGTGGTTTCGGAGGCACTGGGAATCAGCCCCAGCATTTT. Translating gives CASGFGGTGNQPQHF.

The chain joins TRBV7-2 to TRBJ1-5; 7 bases are a match to TRBD1. V gave up 3 bases and J gave up 5 bases; unmatched junction bases: 4. This CDR3 contains 14 residues. CDR1 SGHTA and CDR2 FQGNSA come from the germline V gene. The CDR3 loop is CASSFGTVDQPQHF. Here the CDR3 DNA reads TGTGCCAGCAGCTTTGGGACAGTCGATCAGCCCCAGCATTTT. Full variable domain (outside the CDR3, taken from reference TRBV7-2 and TRBJ1-5): GAGVSQSPSNKVTEKGKDVELRCDPISGHTALYWYRQSLGQGLEFLIYFQGNSAPDKSGLPSDRFSAERTGGSVSTLTIQRTQQEDSAVYLCASSFGTVDQPQHFGDGTRLSIL.

J is TRBJ1-1 and V is TRBV19; D perhaps matches TRBD1 (5 bases). Trimming pared 4 bases from V and 5 bases from J, leaving 11 bases between. The CDR3 totals 13 residues. CDR1 and CDR2 from the germline V gene are LNHDA and SQIVND (reference sequence). The CDR3 region is CASSTSRGTEAFF. CDR3 in DNA: TGTGCCAGTAGTACCTCACGGGGGACTGAAGCTTTCTTT.